This T cell receptor (beta chain) was observed in a study of blood T cell repertoires in COVID-19. As for the study in general: Italy, Spain and the United States were the sources of the convalescent and acute COVID-19 samples.

This clone was found a few times. Per the authors' pipeline: Amplifying reference gene primers gave estimates of nucleated cell counts. The data were produced by immunoSEQ multiplex PCR, yet TCRdb's version contains in-frame clones alone and is incomplete. The D gene and trimming were derived from the DNA, and the V and J assignments and clone size from that table. Of about 480,000 clones listed, 89% are singletons. What was sequenced was peripheral blood. This sequence originates from a young man with COVID-19, enrolled during active disease.

CDR3 sequence: CASSSRGQSTGELFF. In nucleotides, the CDR3 is TGTGCCAGCAGCTCCCGCGGACAGAGCACCGGGGAGCTGTTTTTT. The gene calls are TRBV6-6 and TRBJ2-2, with D perhaps TRBD1 (6 bases). The V gene lost 6 bases and the J gene lost 4 bases, with 15 bases spanning the gap. The CDR3 contains 15 residues. From germline, CDR1 is MNHNY and CDR2 SVGAGI (reference sequence).